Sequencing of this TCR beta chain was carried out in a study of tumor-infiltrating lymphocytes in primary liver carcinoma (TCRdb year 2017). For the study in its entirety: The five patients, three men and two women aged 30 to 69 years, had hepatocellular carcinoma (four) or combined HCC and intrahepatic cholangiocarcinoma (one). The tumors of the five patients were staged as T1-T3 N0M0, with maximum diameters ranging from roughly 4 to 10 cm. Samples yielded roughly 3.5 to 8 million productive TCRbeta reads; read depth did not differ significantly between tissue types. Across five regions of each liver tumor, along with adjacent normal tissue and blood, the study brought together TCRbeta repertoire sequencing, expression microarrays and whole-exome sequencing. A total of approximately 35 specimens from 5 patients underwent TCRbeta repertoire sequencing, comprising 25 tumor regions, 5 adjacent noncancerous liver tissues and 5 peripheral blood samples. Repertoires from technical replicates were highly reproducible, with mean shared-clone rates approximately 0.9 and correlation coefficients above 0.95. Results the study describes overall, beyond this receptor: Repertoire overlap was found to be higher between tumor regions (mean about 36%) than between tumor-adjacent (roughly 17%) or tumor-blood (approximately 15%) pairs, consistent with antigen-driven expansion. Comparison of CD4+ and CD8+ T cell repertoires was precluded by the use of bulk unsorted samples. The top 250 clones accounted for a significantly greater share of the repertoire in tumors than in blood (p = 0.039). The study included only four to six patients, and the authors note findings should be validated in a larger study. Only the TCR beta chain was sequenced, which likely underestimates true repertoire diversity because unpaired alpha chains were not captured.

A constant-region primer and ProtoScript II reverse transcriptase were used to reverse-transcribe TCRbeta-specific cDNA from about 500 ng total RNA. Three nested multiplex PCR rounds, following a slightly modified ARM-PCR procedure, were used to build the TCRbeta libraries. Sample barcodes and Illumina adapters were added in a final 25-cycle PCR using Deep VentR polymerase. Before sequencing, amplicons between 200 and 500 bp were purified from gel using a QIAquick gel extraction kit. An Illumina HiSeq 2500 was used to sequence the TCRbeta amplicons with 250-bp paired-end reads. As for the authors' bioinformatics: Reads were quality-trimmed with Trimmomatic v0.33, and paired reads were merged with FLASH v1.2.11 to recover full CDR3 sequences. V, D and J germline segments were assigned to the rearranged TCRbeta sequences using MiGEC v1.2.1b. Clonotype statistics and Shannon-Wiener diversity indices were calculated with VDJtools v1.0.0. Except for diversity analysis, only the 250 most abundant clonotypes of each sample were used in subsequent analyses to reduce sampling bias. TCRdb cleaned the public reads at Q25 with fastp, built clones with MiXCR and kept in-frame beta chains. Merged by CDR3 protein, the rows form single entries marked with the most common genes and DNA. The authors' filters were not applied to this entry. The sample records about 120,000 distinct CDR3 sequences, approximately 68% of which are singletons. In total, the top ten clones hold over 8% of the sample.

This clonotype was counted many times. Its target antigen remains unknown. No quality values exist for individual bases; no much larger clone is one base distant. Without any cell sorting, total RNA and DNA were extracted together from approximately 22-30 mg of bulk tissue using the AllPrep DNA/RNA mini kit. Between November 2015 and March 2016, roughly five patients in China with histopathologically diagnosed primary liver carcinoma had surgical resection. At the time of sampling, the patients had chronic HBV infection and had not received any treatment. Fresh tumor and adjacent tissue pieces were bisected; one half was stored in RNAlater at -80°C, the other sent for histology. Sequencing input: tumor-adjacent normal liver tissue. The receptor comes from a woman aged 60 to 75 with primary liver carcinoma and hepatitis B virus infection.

The CDR3 is CASSLGGHSYNEQFF. The nucleotide sequence is given as TGCGCCAGCAGCTTGGGGGGCCATTCCTACAATGAGCAGTTCTTC. In this chain, TRBV5-1 is recombined with TRBJ2-1; 5 matching bases give a weak D call of TRBD1. Trimming removed 0 bases from V and 1 base from J, leaving 8 bases between the germline ends. CDR1 and CDR2, per the germline V gene, are SGHRS and YFSETQ. The CDR3, cysteine through phenylalanine, is 15 amino acids long. The sequence is cut down to CDR3 DNA, 45 bases in frame from base 1.